These T cell receptor beta chains were read from a single sample in a study of blood T cells in healthy people across ages. TCRdb redid the calling of the 5' RACE reads with MiXCR, one entry per CDR3 protein. The sample gives roughly 2 million distinct CDR3 sequences, around 48% of which show up once; less than 2.5% is in the top ten. Sequencing was performed on blood. These receptors were collected from a woman in her thirties or forties in good health. CDR3s include the opening cysteine and the closing phenylalanine or tryptophan. The order of the fields is clone size, V gene, D gene, J gene, CDR3 protein, CDR3 DNA. A D gene is named only where the DNA matches it firmly. Rows may omit the clone size; those that give it use once, few, many or a size class.

clone size: few; V gene: TRBV10-3; D gene: .; J gene: TRBJ1-1; CDR3 protein: CATCRGTQYTEAFF; CDR3 DNA: TGTGCCACCTGCCGCGGGACGCAGTACACTGAAGCTTTCTTT
clone size: few; V gene: TRBV7-9; D gene: .; J gene: TRBJ2-3; CDR3 protein: CASNLRSGIGADTQYF; CDR3 DNA: TGTGCCAGCAACTTAAGGAGTGGGATCGGAGCAGATACGCAGTATTTT
clone size: .; V gene: TRBV9; D gene: TRBD2; J gene: TRBJ2-5; CDR3 protein: CASSVGGGPAGEQYF; CDR3 DNA: TGTGCCAGCAGCGTCGGGGGGGGGCCTGCAGGGGAGCAGTACTTC
clone size: once; V gene: TRBV18; D gene: .; J gene: TRBJ1-6; CDR3 protein: CTSSPQKDNSPLHF; CDR3 DNA: TGTACCAGCTCACCACAGAAGGATAATTCACCCCTCCACTTT
clone size: .; V gene: TRBV20-1; D gene: .; J gene: TRBJ2-7; CDR3 protein: CSARASRSSYEQYF; CDR3 DNA: TGCAGTGCTAGGGCTAGCAGGAGCTCCTACGAGCAGTACTTC
clone size: .; V gene: TRBV6-2/TRBV6-3; D gene: TRBD1; J gene: TRBJ2-1; CDR3 protein: CASSSGFRQGWYNEQFF; CDR3 DNA: TGTGCCAGCAGTTCCGGATTTCGACAGGGTTGGTACAATGAGCAGTTCTTC
clone size: few; V gene: TRBV12-3/TRBV12-4; D gene: .; J gene: TRBJ1-6; CDR3 protein: CASSREDNSPLHF; CDR3 DNA: TGTGCCAGCAGTCGGGAGGATAATTCACCCCTCCACTTT
clone size: .; V gene: TRBV6-1; D gene: .; J gene: TRBJ2-7; CDR3 protein: CASSLHPGPSYNEQYF; CDR3 DNA: TGTGCCAGCAGTTTACACCCGGGGCCCTCCTACAATGAGCAGTACTTC
clone size: .; V gene: TRBV5-1; D gene: .; J gene: TRBJ1-2; CDR3 protein: CASSAPGDNYGYTF; CDR3 DNA: TGCGCCAGCAGCGCGCCGGGAGATAACTATGGCTACACCTTC
clone size: .; V gene: TRBV7-9; D gene: .; J gene: TRBJ1-1; CDR3 protein: CASSPNNMNTEAFF; CDR3 DNA: TGTGCCAGCAGCCCTAATAACATGAACACTGAAGCTTTCTTT
clone size: .; V gene: TRBV7-2; D gene: .; J gene: TRBJ1-4; CDR3 protein: CASSPSLGRNEKLFF; CDR3 DNA: TGTGCCAGCAGCCCTTCCTTGGGGAGAAATGAAAAACTGTTTTTT
clone size: .; V gene: TRBV7-9; D gene: TRBD1; J gene: TRBJ2-7; CDR3 protein: CASTTGQGGIYEQYF; CDR3 DNA: TGTGCCAGCACCACCGGACAGGGCGGAATCTACGAGCAGTACTTC
clone size: .; V gene: TRBV6-2/TRBV6-3; D gene: .; J gene: TRBJ2-7; CDR3 protein: CAGSYATKIYEQYF; CDR3 DNA: TGTGCCGGCAGTTACGCGACTAAGATATACGAGCAGTACTTC
clone size: once; V gene: TRBV20-1; D gene: .; J gene: TRBJ2-3; CDR3 protein: CRATPRTYTPDTQYF; CDR3 DNA: TGCCGTGCCACCCCCCGGACTTATACCCCAGATACGCAGTATTTT
clone size: .; V gene: TRBV6-6; D gene: TRBD1; J gene: TRBJ1-2; CDR3 protein: CASSSVSGTGSKGYTF; CDR3 DNA: TGTGCCAGCAGTTCCGTATCCGGGACAGGGAGCAAAGGCTACACCTTC
clone size: .; V gene: TRBV20-1; D gene: TRBD2; J gene: TRBJ2-5; CDR3 protein: CSARDPRGGTETQYF; CDR3 DNA: TGCAGTGCTAGAGATCCACGGGGGGGCACAGAGACCCAGTACTTC
clone size: .; V gene: TRBV6-2/TRBV6-3; D gene: TRBD1; J gene: TRBJ2-1; CDR3 protein: CASNNRDRGHEQFF; CDR3 DNA: TGTGCCAGCAACAACCGGGACAGGGGACATGAGCAGTTCTTC
clone size: few; V gene: TRBV7-2; D gene: TRBD2; J gene: TRBJ2-7; CDR3 protein: CASSSKRGWDYEQYF; CDR3 DNA: TGTGCCAGCAGCTCCAAGCGGGGGTGGGACTACGAGCAGTACTTC
clone size: .; V gene: TRBV7-6; D gene: TRBD1; J gene: TRBJ1-5; CDR3 protein: CASSPLTGINQPQHF; CDR3 DNA: TGTGCCAGCAGCCCATTGACAGGGATCAATCAGCCCCAGCATTTT
clone size: .; V gene: TRBV6-6; D gene: TRBD1; J gene: TRBJ2-5; CDR3 protein: CATPDRGQLNQETQYF; CDR3 DNA: TGTGCCACCCCGGACAGGGGGCAACTAAACCAAGAGACCCAGTACTTC
clone size: .; V gene: TRBV28; D gene: .; J gene: TRBJ1-1; CDR3 protein: CASSLTQGRAEAFF; CDR3 DNA: TGTGCCAGCTCCCTCACCCAGGGTCGGGCTGAAGCTTTCTTT
clone size: .; V gene: TRBV7-9; D gene: TRBD2; J gene: TRBJ2-1; CDR3 protein: CASSLLTSGGNNEQFF; CDR3 DNA: TGTGCCAGCAGCTTATTAACTAGCGGGGGCAACAATGAGCAGTTCTTC
clone size: .; V gene: TRBV20-1; D gene: TRBD2; J gene: TRBJ2-3; CDR3 protein: CSATNLISGGATDTQYF; CDR3 DNA: TGCAGTGCTACCAATCTTATAAGCGGGGGCGCCACAGATACGCAGTATTTT
clone size: .; V gene: TRBV12-3/TRBV12-4; D gene: .; J gene: TRBJ2-1; CDR3 protein: CASSKRTDSYNEQFF; CDR3 DNA: TGTGCCAGCAGTAAACGGACGGACTCCTACAATGAGCAGTTCTTC
clone size: once; V gene: TRBV4-1; D gene: .; J gene: TRBJ2-1; CDR3 protein: CACSQGGDEQFF; CDR3 DNA: TGCGCCTGCAGCCAAGGGGGGGATGAGCAGTTCTTC
clone size: few; V gene: TRBV29-1; D gene: TRBD1; J gene: TRBJ2-7; CDR3 protein: CSVERDRAEQYF; CDR3 DNA: TGCAGCGTTGAAAGGGACAGGGCCGAGCAGTACTTC